These 11 T cell receptor beta chains share one sample of origin, sequenced in a study of cytomegalovirus exposure and HLA in healthy donors. PCR was performed using 60 Vbeta and 13 Jbeta primers. Profiling relied on immunoSEQ multiplex PCR, and the TCRdb table lists in-frame clones only, not all of them. Of about 160,000 clones listed, approximately 78% are singletons. The sample was PBMCs. These receptors were taken from a male donor in good health and CMV-seropositive.

The chain uses TRBV30 and TRBJ2-1, with 10 bases lining up with TRBD2. J gave up 9 bases and V 0 bases, and 11 bases lay outside the gene matches. Germline CDR1 GTSNPN, CDR2 SVGIG (reference sequence). The CDR3 covers 16 residues. The CDR3 sequence is CAWSVQGTSVRGEQFF. CDR3 DNA sequence: TGTGCCTGGAGTGTACAAGGGACTAGCGTAAGGGGTGAGCAGTTCTTC.

The J gene is TRBJ1-3, the V gene TRBV30; 11 bases fit TRBD1. The CDR3 covers 16 residues. Germline CDR1 and CDR2: GTSNPN and SVGIG (reference sequence). J gave up 0 bases and V 2 bases, and 3 bases lay outside the gene matches. The CDR3 loop is CAWSRDRGYSGNTIYF. The CDR3 DNA reads TGTGCCTGGAGTCGGGACAGGGGGTACTCTGGAAACACCATATATTTT.

The chain recombines TRBV6-1 with TRBJ2-2, with D possibly being TRBD1 (5 bases). Germline V gene lookup returns CDR1 MNHNS and CDR2 SASEGT. The CDR3 runs to 12 residues. V gave up 6 bases and J gave up 6 bases, with 8 bases separating them. For the CDR3, the DNA is TGTGCCAGCAGGAGACAGTCCGGGGAGCTGTTTTTT. Encoded protein: CASRRQSGELFF.

The chain has TRBV2 and TRBJ2-5; perhaps TRBD2 as D (6 bases). The germline V and J ends were trimmed by 0 bases and 5 bases, with 13 bases remaining between them. The CDR3 has 15 amino acids. Germline CDR1 and CDR2: SNHLY and FYNNEI. The CDR3 DNA reads TGTGCCAGCAGTGAAGCGCTCGGGAGTCAGGAGACCCAGTACTTC. Amino acids: CASSEALGSQETQYF.

A word on this clone: One end of the junction fails to match germline, which may point to a read error. The gene calls are TRBV6-1 and TRBJ1-4, with 8 positions matching TRBD1. CDR3 length: 15 amino acids. Germline CDR1 is MNHNS and CDR2 is SASEGT. The CDR3 DNA is TGTGCCAACAGTGGTGACAGGGGTCAAGGTGAAAAACTGTTTTTT. Amino acids: CANSGDRGQGEKLFF.

The genes are TRBV5-5 and TRBJ2-7, with D possibly being TRBD1 (5 bases). Germline lookup yields CDR1 SGHKS and CDR2 YYEKEE (reference sequence). The CDR3 spans 17 residues. V dropped 0 bases and J dropped 2 bases, with 18 bases sitting between them. In DNA form, the CDR3 reads TGTGCCAGCAGCTTGGTTCTCACCTTACAGGATCCCTACGAGCAGTACTTC. This gives the protein CASSLVLTLQDPYEQYF.

This clone was seen a handful of times. This chain joins TRBV6-5 and TRBJ1-1, with a tentative D call TRBD1 (5 bases). Germline CDR1 MNHEY, CDR2 SVGAGI. The CDR3 extends over 14 amino acids. V was pared by 7 bases and J by 0 bases, with 12 bases between. The CDR3 DNA is TGTGCCAGCACCAGAGGCAGGGTGAACACTGAAGCTTTCTTT. Encoded protein: CASTRGRVNTEAFF.

This clone was seen once. The rearrangement uses TRBV5-6 and TRBJ2-7, with D hard to call. This CDR3 has 14 amino acids. Trimming stripped 4 bases from V and 4 bases from J, with 15 bases between. The germline V gene has CDR1 SGHDT and CDR2 YYEEEE. CDR3 region: CASSALGFSYEQYF. Here the CDR3 DNA reads TGTGCCAGCAGCGCCCTCGGGTTTTCGTACGAGCAGTACTTC.

The genes are TRBV10-3 and TRBJ2-1; 8 bases fit TRBD2. CDR1 is ENHRY and CDR2 is SYGVKD in the germline V gene. V was clipped by 5 bases and J by 7 bases; unmatched bases: 10. The CDR3 sequence is 15 residues long. The CDR3 is CAISHSGRDVNEQFF. The CDR3 nucleotides read TGTGCCATCAGTCACAGCGGGAGAGACGTGAATGAGCAGTTCTTC.

The chain recombines TRBV27 with TRBJ2-1, with 7 positions matching TRBD1. Germline V gives CDR1 MNHEY, CDR2 SMNVEV (reference sequence). This CDR3 is built from 15 residues. With 3 bases clipped from V and 9 bases from J, the junction kept 11 bases outside the gene matches. CDR3 residues: CASSFRQGGEGEQFF. CDR3 sequence (DNA): TGTGCCAGCAGTTTCCGACAGGGTGGAGAGGGTGAGCAGTTCTTC.

A word on this clone: Mismatch with germline at one junction end may stem from a read error. This chain uses TRBV6-5 with TRBJ2-4; no clear D. The length of the CDR3 is 14 residues. Looked up from germline, CDR1 is MNHEY and CDR2 is SVGAGI. The CDR3 nucleotides are TGTGCCAGCAGCCCCCGATCCTCAAGAAACAGTCAGTACTTC. Translated, it gives CASSPRSSRNSQYF.